This record covers a single TCR beta chain. The CDR3 has 17 residues. Trimming stripped 0 bases from V and 4 bases from J, with 19 bases between. CDR1 is LGHNA and CDR2 is YSLEER in the germline V gene. In the source study's methods: Scientists estimated how many nucleated cells there were by amplifying reference gene primers. Repertoires were generated with immunoSEQ multiplex PCR, while TCRdb's copy carries only in-frame clones and drops some. V and J calls and clone size are copied from that table; D and trimming were computed from the DNA. The sample lists more than 200,000 clones; roughly nine tenths were seen once. This record belongs to a study of blood T cell repertoires in COVID-19. On the study more broadly: The United States, Italy and Spain supplied acute and convalescent COVID-19 samples. The analysed material was cDNA or gDNA that came from T cells, B-cell-depleted T cells, or PBMCs.

The V and J genes are TRBV4-3 and TRBJ2-7; perhaps TRBD1 as D (6 bases). Material: peripheral blood. The TCR sequence derives from a man aged 40-49 years with acute or convalescent COVID-19. CDR3 coding DNA: TGCGCCAGCAGCCAAGATTGGCCGGCCAGGGGCCTATACGAGCAGTACTTC. Protein product: CASSQDWPARGLYEQYF.